This TCR beta chain derives from a study of cytomegalovirus exposure and HLA in healthy donors. Study-level findings and limits: In a later analysis, common viral pathogens appeared linked to several of the most significant clusters.

A multiplex PCR was run with 60 Vbeta primers and 13 Jbeta primers. The table came from immunoSEQ multiplex PCR; TCRdb's copy has only in-frame clones and leaves some out. The sample has approximately 100,000 clones, roughly three quarters seen once. A word on this clone: Its antigen is unknown.

The CDR3 spans 16 residues. The V gene end was trimmed by 5 bases and the J gene end by 1 base; junction bases not matched to a gene: 7. Germline V CDR1 and CDR2: SGHTA, FQGTGA. V usage is TRBV7-3 and J usage is TRBJ2-3; 9 nucleotides agree with TRBD2. The sequence was obtained from a man in his forties in good health and CMV-seronegative. The sample was PBMCs. CDR3 in DNA: TGTGCCAGCAGCGAGCCCACTAGCGGGCGCACAGATACGCAGTATTTT. It translates to CASSEPTSGRTDTQYF.